Below are 27 T cell receptor beta chains sequenced from a single sample in a study of T cells in Graves' hyperthyroidism and ophthalmopathy. The CDR3 regions of TCR beta were amplified from RNA transcripts. Using the HTBI primer set, a first-round RT-PCR was run on the TCR CDR3. TCRdb passed the multiplex PCR reads through MiXCR, listing each CDR3 protein once. The table includes 490,000 or so distinct CDR3 sequences, about 20% detected once. Sequences were obtained from blood. The receptors shown here come from a woman between 65 and 79 years old with Graves' ophthalmopathy.

Notes on this clonotype: Just one base apart from a much larger clone, this may be a read error. The chain couples TRBV2 to TRBJ1-2; tentative D call: TRBD1 (5 bases). Germline assignment: CDR1 SNHLY and CDR2 FYNNEI. V was trimmed by 6 bases and J by 8 bases, leaving 16 bases between them. There are 13 residues in the CDR3. CDR3 in amino acids: CASSGTRGGGYTF. The CDR3 nucleotides read TGTGCCAGCAGCGGAACAAGGGGCGGGGGCTACACCTTC.

This clonotype has more than one count but fewer than ten. The genes are TRBV7-3 and TRBJ1-1; D gene ambiguous. Per germline, CDR1 SGHTA and CDR2 FQGTGA. The CDR3 has 14 residues. Trimming shortened V by 5 bases and J by 6 bases, and 16 bases separated the two germline ends. CDR3 in amino acids: CASSPSFGSAEAFF. CDR3 nucleotide sequence: TGTGCCAGCAGCCCCTCGTTCGGGAGCGCTGAAGCTTTCTTT.

This chain links TRBV11-2 with TRBJ1-3; 7 bases are a match to TRBD1. Germline CDR1 SGHAT, CDR2 FQNNGV. CDR3 size: 14 residues. J gave up 6 bases and V 2 bases, and 4 bases lay outside the gene matches. In DNA form, the CDR3 reads TGTGCCAGCAGCTTACCAGGGGGTGTAAACACCATATATTTT. Translated: CASSLPGGVNTIYF.

The chain links TRBV20-1 to TRBJ2-3, with D possibly TRBD1 on 5 matching bases. Trimming took off 3 bases at V and 6 bases at J, with 7 bases between the two ends. The CDR3 extends over 11 amino acids. Germline V gene lookup returns CDR1 DFQATT and CDR2 SNEGSKA (reference sequence). In DNA, the CDR3 is TGCAGTGCTAGTCCAGGGGATACGCAGTATTTT. Translated: CSASPGDTQYF.

This chain connects TRBV12-3 or TRBV12-4 to TRBJ1-2; no clear D gene. There are 12 residues in the CDR3. Trimming shortened V by 6 bases and J by 6 bases, and 11 bases separated the two germline ends. CDR3 nucleotides: TGTGCCAGCAGCCCCCCCCCTCATGGCTACACCTTC. Translating it yields CASSPPPHGYTF.

This rearrangement joins TRBV10-3 to TRBJ1-2, with a possible D match to TRBD1 (6 bases). The germline V gene encodes CDR1 ENHRY and CDR2 SYGVKD. The CDR3 is 15 amino acids. V was clipped by 0 bases and J by 3 bases, with 11 bases between them. Here the CDR3 reads CAISESQDSYYGYTF. CDR3 nucleotides: TGTGCCATCAGTGAGTCTCAGGACAGCTACTATGGCTACACCTTC.

The V and J genes are TRBV7-2 and TRBJ1-2; 7 bases align to TRBD1. This CDR3 region has 14 residues. In germline, CDR1 is SGHTA, CDR2 FQGNSA. V lost 0 bases and J lost 5; bases outside the gene matches: 3. CDR3 DNA: TGTGCCAGCAGCTTAGCAGCGACAGGGTATGGCTACACCTTC. Its protein product is CASSLAATGYGYTF. The complete variable domain, with remaining parts taken from reference TRBV7-2 and TRBJ1-2, reads GAGVSQSPSNKVTEKGKDVELRCDPISGHTALYWYRQSLGQGLEFLIYFQGNSAPDKSGLPSDRFSAERTGGSVSTLTIQRTQQEDSAVYLCASSLAATGYGYTFGSGTRLTVV.

This chain connects TRBV19 to TRBJ2-7; 8 bases fit TRBD1. Germline V gene sequence: CDR1 LNHDA, CDR2 SQIVND (reference sequence). V gave up 4 bases and J gave up 1 base; unmatched junction bases: 9. This CDR3 has 16 amino acids. The CDR3 DNA reads as TGTGCCAGTAGTACCCGTCAGGGGGCGAGGTCCTACGAGCAGTACTTC. This gives the protein CASSTRQGARSYEQYF.

The gene calls are TRBV13 and TRBJ2-4, with D perhaps TRBD1 or TRBD2 (5 bases each). The V end was cut by 4 bases, the J end by 6 bases, with 16 bases between. This CDR3 region has 15 residues. The V gene's germline CDR1 is PRHDT and CDR2 FYEKMQ (reference sequence). The DNA of the CDR3 is TGTGCCAGCAGCTCCGGGGCTGGGTTCGGAAACATTCAGTACTTC. Residues: CASSSGAGFGNIQYF. The full variable domain, its missing parts supplied by reference TRBV13 and TRBJ2-4, is AAGVIQSPRHLIKEKRETATLKCYPIPRHDTVYWYQQGPGQDPQFLISFYEKMQSDKGSIPDRFSAQQFSDYHSELNMSSLELGDSALYFCASSSGAGFGNIQYFGAGTRLSVL.

This clonotype has more than one count but fewer than ten. The chain is built from TRBV19 and TRBJ2-5; TRBD1 matches 8 bases. The CDR3 contains 15 residues. The junction had 7 bases not matched to a gene; V was cut back by 5 bases and J by 2 bases. Germline V gene sequence: CDR1 LNHDA, CDR2 SQIVND (reference sequence). This CDR3 reads CASSHGQGQQETQYF. CDR3 DNA sequence: TGTGCCAGTAGTCACGGACAGGGCCAACAAGAGACCCAGTACTTC.

This clonotype was seen a handful of times. The V and J genes are TRBV20-1 and TRBJ2-7, with D possibly being TRBD1 (7 bases). V was shortened by 6 bases and J by 0 bases, with 15 bases between the two germline ends. The length of the CDR3 is 14 residues. CDR1 and CDR2 (germline): DFQATT, SNEGSKA (reference sequence). CDR3 residues: CSAEGQEGSYEQYF. CDR3 coding DNA: TGCAGTGCCGAAGGACAGGAGGGCTCCTACGAGCAGTACTTC.

The chain couples TRBV20-1 to TRBJ1-4; unclear D gene. This CDR3 is 14 amino acids long. CDR1 is DFQATT, CDR2 SNEGSKA, per germline (reference sequence). V was cut by 6 bases and J by 8 bases, with 19 bases left in between. In DNA, the CDR3 is TGCAGTGCCCGGTTTGGCGGGATGGGGGAAAAACTGTTTTTT. It codes for CSARFGGMGEKLFF.

The V call is TRBV12-3 or TRBV12-4, the J call TRBJ2-1, with D unclear. The CDR3 totals 14 residues. With 7 bases removed from V and 0 bases from J, the gap between germline ends came to 10 bases. The CDR3 sequence is CASKLRSSYNEQFF. CDR3 coding DNA: TGTGCCAGCAAACTAAGGAGCTCCTACAATGAGCAGTTCTTC.

This clonotype was seen repeatedly, ten times or more. J is TRBJ1-1 and V is TRBV7-2; D uncertain. The CDR3 runs 14 residues. Germline assignment: CDR1 SGHTA and CDR2 FQGNSA. V lost 0 bases, J lost 0 bases, and 5 bases lay in between. The CDR3, as DNA: TGTGCCAGCAGCTTAGCACGGATGAACACTGAAGCTTTCTTT. It is translated as CASSLARMNTEAFF.

This clonotype has a handful of counts. The CDR3 reads CATSSGDRGGRLFF. The CDR3 nucleotides read TGTGCCACCAGCAGCGGAGACAGGGGGGGGCGACTGTTTTTT. The rearrangement joins TRBV15 to TRBJ2-2; 9 nucleotides match TRBD1. This CDR3 has 14 amino acids. V lost 3 bases and J lost 14; bases outside the gene matches: 10. Germline lookup yields CDR1 LNHNV and CDR2 YYDKDF (reference sequence).

The V gene is TRBV19, the J gene TRBJ1-2; 9 nucleotides line up with TRBD1. The CDR3 spans 16 residues. The junction had 11 bases not matched to a gene; V was cut back by 5 bases and J by 4 bases. The germline CDR1 and CDR2 sequences are LNHDA and SQIVND (reference sequence). CDR3 sequence reads: CASSPGTGMDPYGYTF. The DNA for the CDR3 is TGTGCCAGTAGTCCCGGGACAGGGATGGATCCCTATGGCTACACCTTC.

This clonotype was detected ten times or more. This chain joins TRBV12-3 or TRBV12-4 and TRBJ1-1; D is unresolved. The CDR3 contains 13 residues. Between the trimmed V and J ends, which lost 6 bases and 3 bases, there was a span of 11 bases. CDR3 in amino acids: CASSLLGYTEAFF. As DNA, the CDR3 is TGTGCCAGCAGCCTCCTCGGGTACACTGAAGCTTTCTTT.

This clonotype has a handful of counts. V is TRBV5-1 and J is TRBJ1-1; 9 positions match TRBD1. Per the germline V gene, CDR1 is SGHRS and CDR2 is YFSETQ. Unmatched junction bases numbered 5, after V lost 2 bases and J lost 3 bases. The CDR3 contains 15 residues. In nucleotides, the CDR3 is TGCGCCAGCAGCTTAAAGGGACAGGGTGACACTGAAGCTTTCTTT. It codes for CASSLKGQGDTEAFF.

V usage is TRBV12-5 and J usage is TRBJ1-3; D gene ambiguous. Germline V gene lookup returns CDR1 LGHNT and CDR2 FRNRAP. Trimming shortened V by 5 bases and J by 2 bases, and 13 bases separated the two germline ends. The CDR3 is 15 residues long. The chain's CDR3 is CASGPWTGPGNTIYF. DNA for the CDR3: TGTGCTAGTGGTCCCTGGACTGGACCTGGAAACACCATATATTTT.

This clonotype occurred a few times. The chain joins TRBV24-1 to TRBJ2-2, with 9 bases that match TRBD2. CDR3 length: 16 amino acids. V gave up 3 bases and J gave up 4 bases; unmatched junction bases: 5. CDR1 and CDR2 (germline): KGHDR, SFDVKD. The CDR3 is CATSDRSGSSTGELFF. CDR3 sequence (DNA): TGTGCCACCAGTGATCGTAGCGGGAGTAGCACCGGGGAGCTGTTTTTT.

The chain combines TRBV5-1 with TRBJ2-3; 7 bases map to TRBD2. Germline lookup yields CDR1 SGHRS and CDR2 YFSETQ. After removal of 0 bases from V and 5 bases from J, the junction contained 3 bases not matched to a gene. There are 14 residues in the CDR3. CDR3 nucleotides: TGCGCCAGCAGCTTGGCCTTAGCGGGAGATACGCAGTATTTT. Translation gives CASSLALAGDTQYF. Looking up the rest from reference TRBV5-1 and TRBJ2-3 gives the full variable domain: KAGVTQTPRYLIKTRGQQVTLSCSPISGHRSVSWYQQTPGQGLQFLFEYFSETQRNKGNFPGRFSGRQFSNSRSEMNVSTLELGDSALYLCASSLALAGDTQYFGPGTRLTVL.

This clonotype was counted ten times or more. The chain joins TRBV9 to TRBJ2-7; 9 nucleotides line up with TRBD1. J gave up 2 bases and V 3 bases, and 3 bases lay outside the gene matches. CDR3 length: 14 residues. Per germline, CDR1 SGDLS and CDR2 YYNGEE. For the CDR3, the DNA is TGTGCCAGCAGCGCGACAGGGGGAACCTACGAGCAGTACTTC. Encoded protein: CASSATGGTYEQYF. Using reference TRBV9 and TRBJ2-7 for the parts outside the CDR3, the full variable domain is DSGVTQTPKHLITATGQRVTLRCSPRSGDLSVYWYQQSLDQGLQFLIQYYNGEERAKGNILERFSAQQFPDLHSELNLSSLELGDSALYFCASSATGGTYEQYFGPGTRLTVT.

This clonotype turned up a few times. V and J are TRBV28 and TRBJ2-3; maybe TRBD2 (6 bases). Germline CDR1 reads MDHEN; CDR2 reads SYDVKM. Between the trimmed V and J ends, which lost 6 bases and 4 bases, there was a span of 11 bases. The CDR3 loop spans 13 amino acids. For the CDR3, the DNA is TGTGCCAGCAGGGAGGAGGGTTCAGATACGCAGTATTTT. Its translation: CASREEGSDTQYF.

This clonotype appeared a few times. This chain uses TRBV28 with TRBJ2-1, with unresolved D. Looked up from germline, CDR1 is MDHEN and CDR2 is SYDVKM. The CDR3 has 12 amino acids. The V gene lost 6 bases and the J gene lost 6 bases, with 9 bases spanning the gap. DNA of the CDR3: TGTGCCAGCAGGCAAATGGGCAATGAGCAGTTCTTC. It is translated as CASRQMGNEQFF. The complete variable domain, with remaining parts taken from reference TRBV28 and TRBJ2-1, reads DVKVTQSSRYLVKRTGEKVFLECVQDMDHENMFWYRQDPGLGLRLIYFSYDVKMKEKGDIPEGYSVSREKKERFSLILESASTNQTSMYLCASRQMGNEQFFGPGTRLTVL.

This clonotype was seen many times. The chain couples TRBV2 to TRBJ2-7; 7 bases align to TRBD2. With 7 bases clipped from V and 5 bases from J, the junction kept 11 bases outside the gene matches. The germline V gene has CDR1 SNHLY and CDR2 FYNNEI. The length of the CDR3 is 14 residues. This CDR3 is CASTFSGRGHEQYF. In DNA form, the CDR3 reads TGTGCCAGCACCTTTAGCGGGCGTGGTCACGAGCAGTACTTC.

The rearrangement joins TRBV9 to TRBJ2-1; tentatively, D is TRBD1 (6 bases). Germline values: CDR1 SGDLS, CDR2 YYNGEE. The CDR3 extends over 17 amino acids. V dropped 0 bases and J dropped 0 bases, with 13 bases sitting between them. CDR3 amino acids: CASSVEGRGSSYNEQFF. Written as DNA, the CDR3 is TGTGCCAGCAGCGTAGAAGGCAGGGGCAGCTCCTACAATGAGCAGTTCTTC. Full variable domain (missing parts from reference TRBV9 and TRBJ2-1): DSGVTQTPKHLITATGQRVTLRCSPRSGDLSVYWYQQSLDQGLQFLIQYYNGEERAKGNILERFSAQQFPDLHSELNLSSLELGDSALYFCASSVEGRGSSYNEQFFGPGTRLTVL.

On this clonotype: A much larger clone sits a single nucleotide away, making a read error possible. The chain uses TRBV3-1 and TRBJ2-7; 13 positions agree with TRBD2. The CDR3 runs to 16 residues. V shed 1 base and J 6 bases; nucleotides not matched to a gene: 6. CDR1 and CDR2 (germline): LGHDT, YNNKEL (reference sequence). CDR3 protein: CASSQGGLAGTCEQYF. CDR3 nucleotide sequence: TGTGCCAGCAGCCAAGGGGGACTAGCGGGGACTTGCGAGCAGTACTTC.